Described below is a single T cell receptor (beta chain) sequence and its context. The ends were cut back, 0 bases at V and 4 bases at J, with 16 bases in the middle. The CDR3 runs to 16 residues. From germline, CDR1 is SGDLS and CDR2 YYNGEE. The TCRbeta library incorporated unique molecular identifiers. A single record per CDR3 protein comes from TCRdb applying MiXCR to the PCR reads. The sample lists roughly 350,000 distinct CDR3 sequences; around 10% were seen once. These data come from a study of T-cell reconstitution after alpha-beta-depleted transplantation in children. The chain employs TRBV9 and TRBJ1-2; D not resolved. The input for sequencing was PBMCs from the stem cell graft donor, taken from the stem cell graft. The receptor was derived from a human donor who donated a stem cell graft to a child with acute lymphoblastic leukemia. DNA for the CDR3: TGTGCCAGCAGCGTAGACTTCGGGGATAGTCTCTATGGCTACACCTTC. This translates into CASSVDFGDSLYGYTF.